This T cell receptor beta chain was identified during a study of control samples from healthy donors and cancer patients. The table lists this clone with a few counts. Germline CDR1 and CDR2: MNHEY and SMNVEV (reference sequence). V was trimmed by 2 bases and J by 0 bases, leaving 5 bases between them. This CDR3 spans 13 amino acids. Method: immunoSEQ multiplex PCR; TCRdb's copy keeps in-frame clones and lacks some. The table lists over 85,000 clones, roughly 80% of them singletons. The chain links TRBV27 to TRBJ2-7; weak D call: TRBD1 (5 bases). The TCR was taken from a man between 70 and 80 years old with lung cancer. The sample taken for sequencing was PBMCs. The CDR3 protein is CASSLDSSYEQYF. In DNA form, the CDR3 reads TGTGCCAGCAGTTTAGACAGCTCCTACGAGCAGTACTTC.